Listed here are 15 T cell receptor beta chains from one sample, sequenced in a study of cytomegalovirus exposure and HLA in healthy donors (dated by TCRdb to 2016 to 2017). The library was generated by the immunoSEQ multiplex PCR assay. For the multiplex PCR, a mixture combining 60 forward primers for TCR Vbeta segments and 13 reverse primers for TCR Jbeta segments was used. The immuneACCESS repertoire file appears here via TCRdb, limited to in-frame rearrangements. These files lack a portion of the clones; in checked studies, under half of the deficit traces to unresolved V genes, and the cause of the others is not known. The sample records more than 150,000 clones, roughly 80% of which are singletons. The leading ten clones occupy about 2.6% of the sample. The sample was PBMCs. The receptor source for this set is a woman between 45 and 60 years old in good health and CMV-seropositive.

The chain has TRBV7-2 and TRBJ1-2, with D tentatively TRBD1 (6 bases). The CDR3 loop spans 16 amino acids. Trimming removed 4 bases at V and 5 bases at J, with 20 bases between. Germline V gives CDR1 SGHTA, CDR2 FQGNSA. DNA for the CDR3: TGTGCCAGCAGCTCTTCACCCGGACAGTACCTTTATGGCTACACCTTC. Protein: CASSSSPGQYLYGYTF.

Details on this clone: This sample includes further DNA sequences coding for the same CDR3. CDR3 DNA: TGTGCCAGCAGCTTATCAGGGGGTCAGCCCCAGCATTTT. Protein: CASSLSGGQPQHF. The chain employs TRBV7-2 and TRBJ1-5; 7 nucleotides match TRBD1. J gave up 6 bases and V 2 bases, and 1 base lay outside the gene matches. The CDR3 loop spans 13 amino acids. Looked up from germline, CDR1 is SGHTA and CDR2 is FQGNSA.

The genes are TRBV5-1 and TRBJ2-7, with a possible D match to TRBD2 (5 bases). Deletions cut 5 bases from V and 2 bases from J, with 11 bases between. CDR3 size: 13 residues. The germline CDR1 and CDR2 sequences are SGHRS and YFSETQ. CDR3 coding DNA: TGCGCCAGCAGGACATCTAGCACCTACGAGCAGTACTTC. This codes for CASRTSSTYEQYF.

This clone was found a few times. For the CDR3, the DNA is TGTGCCAGAAGCTTGGCGGGTTCAGGGTTTCACACCGGGGAGCTGTTTTTT. This translates into CARSLAGSGFHTGELFF. The J gene is TRBJ2-2, the V gene TRBV5-3; maybe TRBD1 (5 bases). TRBV5-3 is filed as an ORF, its function uncertain. V gave up 0 bases and J gave up 3 bases, with 15 bases separating them. The CDR3 totals 17 residues.

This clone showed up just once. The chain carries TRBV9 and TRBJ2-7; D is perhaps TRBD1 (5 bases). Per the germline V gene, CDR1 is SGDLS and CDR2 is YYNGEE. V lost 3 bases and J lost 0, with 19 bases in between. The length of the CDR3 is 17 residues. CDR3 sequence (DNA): TGTGCCAGCAGCGCGGATTGGGGCAGACTTCACTCCTACGAGCAGTACTTC. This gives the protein CASSADWGRLHSYEQYF.

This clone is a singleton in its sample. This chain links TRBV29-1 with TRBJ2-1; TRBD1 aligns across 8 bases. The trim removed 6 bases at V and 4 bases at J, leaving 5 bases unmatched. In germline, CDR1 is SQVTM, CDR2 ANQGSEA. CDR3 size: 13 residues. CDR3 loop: CSVATGGYNEQFF. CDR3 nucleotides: TGCAGCGTAGCAACAGGGGGTTACAATGAGCAGTTCTTC.

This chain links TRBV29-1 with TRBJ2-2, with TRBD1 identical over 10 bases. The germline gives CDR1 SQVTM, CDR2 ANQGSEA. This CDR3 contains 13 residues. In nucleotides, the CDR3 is TGCGGAACCGACAGGGGGCGAACCGGGGAGCTGTTTTTT. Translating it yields CGTDRGRTGELFF.

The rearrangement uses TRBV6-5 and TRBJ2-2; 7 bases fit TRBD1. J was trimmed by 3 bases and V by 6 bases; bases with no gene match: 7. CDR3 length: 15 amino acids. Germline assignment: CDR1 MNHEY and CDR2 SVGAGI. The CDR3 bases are TGTGCCAGCAGGGAGACAGGGCGGGACACCGGGGAGCTGTTTTTT. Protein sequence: CASRETGRDTGELFF.

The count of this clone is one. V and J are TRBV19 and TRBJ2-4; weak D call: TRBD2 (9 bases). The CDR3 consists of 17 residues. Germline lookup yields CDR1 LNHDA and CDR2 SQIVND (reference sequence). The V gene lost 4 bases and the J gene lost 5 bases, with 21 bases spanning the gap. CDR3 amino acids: CASSRGAGGGGENIQYF. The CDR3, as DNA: TGTGCCAGTAGTAGGGGGGCAGGGGGCGGGGGGGAAAACATTCAGTACTTC.

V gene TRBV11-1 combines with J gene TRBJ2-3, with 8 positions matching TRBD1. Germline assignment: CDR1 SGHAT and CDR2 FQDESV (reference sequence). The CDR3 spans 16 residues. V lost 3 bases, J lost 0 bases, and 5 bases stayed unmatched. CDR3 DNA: TGTGCCAGCAGCTTCTCAGGGGGCACAAGCACAGATACGCAGTATTTT. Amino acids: CASSFSGGTSTDTQYF.

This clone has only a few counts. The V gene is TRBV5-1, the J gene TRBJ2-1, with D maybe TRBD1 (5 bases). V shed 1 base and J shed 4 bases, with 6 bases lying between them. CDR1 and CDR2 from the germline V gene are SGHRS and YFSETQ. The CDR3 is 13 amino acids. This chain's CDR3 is CASSLRGYNEQFF. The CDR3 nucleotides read TGCGCCAGCAGCTTGAGGGGTTACAATGAGCAGTTCTTC.

Here the CDR3 reads CASIGGPGGVNTEAFF. In DNA, the CDR3 is TGTGCCTCGATTGGGGGCCCGGGGGGCGTGAACACTGAAGCTTTCTTT. V gene TRBV7-8 combines with J gene TRBJ1-1; a weak D match, TRBD1 (6 bases). The CDR3 extends over 16 amino acids. Looked up from germline, CDR1 is SGHVS and CDR2 is FQNEAQ. Trimming removed 11 bases from V and 0 bases from J, with 22 bases in between.

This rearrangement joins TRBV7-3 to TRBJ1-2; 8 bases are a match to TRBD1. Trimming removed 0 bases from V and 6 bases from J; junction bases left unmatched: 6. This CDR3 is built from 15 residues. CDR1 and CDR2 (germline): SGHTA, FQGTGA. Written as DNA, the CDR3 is TGTGCCAGCAGCTTAACGAAGGACAGGGATCATGGCTACACCTTC. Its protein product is CASSLTKDRDHGYTF.

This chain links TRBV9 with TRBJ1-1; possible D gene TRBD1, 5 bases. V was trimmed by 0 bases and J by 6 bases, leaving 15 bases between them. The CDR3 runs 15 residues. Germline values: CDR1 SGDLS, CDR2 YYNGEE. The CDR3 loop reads CASSVVGGVDSEAFF. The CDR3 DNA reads TGTGCCAGCAGCGTAGTGGGGGGGGTGGACTCTGAAGCTTTCTTT.

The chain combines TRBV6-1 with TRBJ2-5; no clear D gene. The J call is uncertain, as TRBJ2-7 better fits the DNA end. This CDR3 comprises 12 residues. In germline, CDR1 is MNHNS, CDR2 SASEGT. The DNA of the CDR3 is TGTGCCAGCAGTGAAGCGGGCTACGAGCAGTACTTC. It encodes CASSEAGYEQYF.